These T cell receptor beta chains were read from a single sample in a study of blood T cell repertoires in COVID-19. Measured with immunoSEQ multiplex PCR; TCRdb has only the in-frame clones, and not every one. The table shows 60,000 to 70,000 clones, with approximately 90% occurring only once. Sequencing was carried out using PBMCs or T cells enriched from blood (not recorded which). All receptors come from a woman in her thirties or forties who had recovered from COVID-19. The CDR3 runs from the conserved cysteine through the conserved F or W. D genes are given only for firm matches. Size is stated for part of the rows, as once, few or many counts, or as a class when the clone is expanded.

cdr3_nt: TGTGCCAGCAGCTTCCCCAGATCCCAGGGTAATTCACCCCTCCACTTT
cdr3_aa: CASSFPRSQGNSPLHF
j_call: TRBJ1-6
v_call: TRBV11-3
clone_size: NA
d_call: NA

cdr3_nt: TGTGCCAGCAACCCTGAATCAGGGGTGGCTAAAGCTTTCTTT
cdr3_aa: CASNPESGVAKAFF
j_call: TRBJ1-1
v_call: TRBV6-5
clone_size: NA
d_call: NA

cdr3_nt: TGTGCCAGCAGCTTAGGGGGAGGCACTGAAGCTTTCTTT
cdr3_aa: CASSLGGGTEAFF
j_call: TRBJ1-1
v_call: TRBV7-9
clone_size: NA
d_call: NA

cdr3_nt: TGTGCCAGCAGCCCCGGAGTTTTGACTGAAGCTTTCTTT
cdr3_aa: CASSPGVLTEAFF
j_call: TRBJ1-1
v_call: TRBV7-9
clone_size: NA
d_call: NA

cdr3_nt: TGTGCCAGCAGCCCACAGGGGCCCCGAGAGACCCAGTACTTC
cdr3_aa: CASSPQGPRETQYF
j_call: TRBJ2-5
v_call: TRBV9
clone_size: once
d_call: TRBD1

cdr3_nt: TGCGCCAGCAGCCCCCGGGAGGAGAATTCACCCCTCCACTTT
cdr3_aa: CASSPREENSPLHF
j_call: TRBJ1-6
v_call: TRBV5-1
clone_size: NA
d_call: NA

cdr3_nt: TGCGCCAGCAGCGCCGCCGGGACAGGGCAGCGCGAGCAGTACTTC
cdr3_aa: CASSAAGTGQREQYF
j_call: TRBJ2-7
v_call: TRBV5-1
clone_size: once
d_call: TRBD1

cdr3_nt: TGTGCCAGCAGCTCTGACAGGGTTAGTTACAATGAGCAGTTCTTC
cdr3_aa: CASSSDRVSYNEQFF
j_call: TRBJ2-1
v_call: TRBV7-8
clone_size: NA
d_call: TRBD1

cdr3_nt: TGTGCCAGCAGCCAACTGAATCAGCCCCAGCATTTT
cdr3_aa: CASSQLNQPQHF
j_call: TRBJ1-5
v_call: TRBV3-1/TRBV3-2
clone_size: NA
d_call: NA

cdr3_nt: TGTGCCAGCAGCGTCCAACAGGGGTACAATGAGCAGTTCTTC
cdr3_aa: CASSVQQGYNEQFF
j_call: TRBJ2-1
v_call: TRBV9
clone_size: medium-sized
d_call: TRBD1

cdr3_nt: TGTGCCAGCAGCTACAGGGGGACCCAGAACACCGGGGAGCTGTTTTTT
cdr3_aa: CASSYRGTQNTGELFF
j_call: TRBJ2-2
v_call: TRBV7-3
clone_size: NA
d_call: TRBD1

cdr3_nt: TGTGCCAGTAGTATGGTGGGACAGTACAATCAGCCCCAGCATTTT
cdr3_aa: CASSMVGQYNQPQHF
j_call: TRBJ1-5
v_call: TRBV19
clone_size: NA
d_call: TRBD1

cdr3_nt: TGTGCCACCAGTGACGGCACAGGGAATTCTCTAGAGACCCAGTACTTC
cdr3_aa: CATSDGTGNSLETQYF
j_call: TRBJ2-5
v_call: TRBV24-1
clone_size: NA
d_call: NA

cdr3_nt: TGCGCCAGCAGCAGGGAGGGAGGCGCCGGGGAGCTGTTTTTT
cdr3_aa: CASSREGGAGELFF
j_call: TRBJ2-2
v_call: TRBV5-1
clone_size: NA
d_call: TRBD2

cdr3_nt: TGTGCCAGTAGTCTCCGGGGGGCGAGGGTGAACACCGGGGAGCTGTTTTTT
cdr3_aa: CASSLRGARVNTGELFF
j_call: TRBJ2-2
v_call: TRBV19
clone_size: NA
d_call: NA

cdr3_nt: TGTGCCAGCAGTGACCTGACAGATACGCAGTATTTT
cdr3_aa: CASSDLTDTQYF
j_call: TRBJ2-3
v_call: TRBV6-1
clone_size: NA
d_call: NA

cdr3_nt: TGCGCCAGCAGCTTGTTCCAGGGACAAGAGACCCAGTACTTC
cdr3_aa: CASSLFQGQETQYF
j_call: TRBJ2-5
v_call: TRBV5-1
clone_size: NA
d_call: NA

cdr3_nt: TGTGCCAGCAGACCTCAGGGGGTAGAGACCCAGTACTTC
cdr3_aa: CASRPQGVETQYF
j_call: TRBJ2-5
v_call: TRBV6-5
clone_size: NA
d_call: TRBD1

cdr3_nt: TGTGCCAGCAGCTTTAACACCGCCACCTATGGCTACACCTTC
cdr3_aa: CASSFNTATYGYTF
j_call: TRBJ1-2
v_call: TRBV5-5
clone_size: NA
d_call: NA

cdr3_nt: TGTGCCAGCAGCGAGCGATCCACTAATTCACCCCTCCACTTT
cdr3_aa: CASSERSTNSPLHF
j_call: TRBJ1-6
v_call: TRBV27
clone_size: NA
d_call: NA

cdr3_nt: TGTGCCAGCACCAAGACAGGGGCTGCTTTCTTT
cdr3_aa: CASTKTGAAFF
j_call: TRBJ1-1
v_call: TRBV11-3
clone_size: NA
d_call: TRBD1

cdr3_nt: TGTGCCAGCAGCGGTCGACTAGTGTCTGGTACCTACGAGCAGTACTTC
cdr3_aa: CASSGRLVSGTYEQYF
j_call: TRBJ2-7
v_call: TRBV11-2
clone_size: NA
d_call: NA

cdr3_nt: TGTGCCAGCAAAAGACAGGGGTGGGACACAGATACGCAGTATTTT
cdr3_aa: CASKRQGWDTDTQYF
j_call: TRBJ2-3
v_call: TRBV6-5
clone_size: NA
d_call: TRBD1

cdr3_nt: TGTGCCAGCGGGGGCATTGACTATGGCTACACCTTC
cdr3_aa: CASGGIDYGYTF
j_call: TRBJ1-2
v_call: TRBV7-9
clone_size: NA
d_call: NA

cdr3_nt: TGTGCCAGCAGCGACCGACGAGGCACTGAAGCTTTCTTT
cdr3_aa: CASSDRRGTEAFF
j_call: TRBJ1-1
v_call: TRBV3-1/TRBV3-2
clone_size: NA
d_call: NA

cdr3_nt: TGTGCCAGCAGCCATAGGGGCGATGACACTGAAGCTTTCTTT
cdr3_aa: CASSHRGDDTEAFF
j_call: TRBJ1-1
v_call: TRBV7-9
clone_size: NA
d_call: NA

cdr3_nt: TGTGCCAGTAGTCTAGGGGCCTACACTGAAGCTTTCTTT
cdr3_aa: CASSLGAYTEAFF
j_call: TRBJ1-1
v_call: TRBV19
clone_size: NA
d_call: NA

cdr3_nt: TGTGCCAGCAGTTACGGGACAGCAAACACTGAAGCTTTCTTT
cdr3_aa: CASSYGTANTEAFF
j_call: TRBJ1-1
v_call: TRBV6-5
clone_size: NA
d_call: TRBD1

cdr3_nt: TGTGCCAGCTCACCAAGACAGCTGAACACTGAAGCTTTCTTT
cdr3_aa: CASSPRQLNTEAFF
j_call: TRBJ1-1
v_call: TRBV18
clone_size: NA
d_call: NA

cdr3_nt: TGTGCCAGCAGCCTGGGGGCGGATACGCAGTATTTT
cdr3_aa: CASSLGADTQYF
j_call: TRBJ2-3
v_call: TRBV7-9
clone_size: NA
d_call: NA

cdr3_nt: TGTGCCAGCAGCCCACCTAGCGGGGGGTACCAAGAGACCCAGTACTTC
cdr3_aa: CASSPPSGGYQETQYF
j_call: TRBJ2-5
v_call: TRBV7-8
clone_size: NA
d_call: TRBD2

cdr3_nt: TGCGCCAGCAGCTTACTAGGGAGTAGCTACGAGCAGTACTTC
cdr3_aa: CASSLLGSSYEQYF
j_call: TRBJ2-7
v_call: TRBV5-1
clone_size: NA
d_call: NA

cdr3_nt: TGTGCCAGCAGTTTAAGAGGACAGGGGGCCAATCAGCCCCAGCATTTT
cdr3_aa: CASSLRGQGANQPQHF
j_call: TRBJ1-5
v_call: TRBV28
clone_size: NA
d_call: TRBD1

cdr3_nt: TGCGCCAGCAGCTTGGCCGGGACTAGCGGGCCCCAAGAGACCCAGTACTTC
cdr3_aa: CASSLAGTSGPQETQYF
j_call: TRBJ2-5
v_call: TRBV5-1
clone_size: NA
d_call: TRBD2

cdr3_nt: TGTGCCAGCAGTTTAGGACAGGGCGCGAGAGCTTTCTTT
cdr3_aa: CASSLGQGARAFF
j_call: TRBJ1-1
v_call: TRBV12-3/TRBV12-4
clone_size: NA
d_call: TRBD1

cdr3_nt: TGTGCCAGCAACCCAAAATGGAGGGGCCCGAACACTGAAGCTTTCTTT
cdr3_aa: CASNPKWRGPNTEAFF
j_call: TRBJ1-1
v_call: TRBV3-1/TRBV3-2
clone_size: NA
d_call: NA

cdr3_nt: TGTGCCAGCAGCTATGTACAGGGGGCCGCCTACGAGCAGTACTTC
cdr3_aa: CASSYVQGAAYEQYF
j_call: TRBJ2-7
v_call: TRBV6-5
clone_size: NA
d_call: TRBD1

cdr3_nt: TGTGCCAGCAGCCCGTTGGGGGGGAAGACTGAAGCTTTCTTT
cdr3_aa: CASSPLGGKTEAFF
j_call: TRBJ1-1
v_call: TRBV11-3
clone_size: NA
d_call: NA

cdr3_nt: TGTGCCAGCAGCCTCTTAAGGGGGGAGCAGTACTTC
cdr3_aa: CASSLLRGEQYF
j_call: TRBJ2-7
v_call: TRBV7-6
clone_size: NA
d_call: NA

cdr3_nt: TGTGCCAGCAGTGAACTAGCGGGGGACACCGGGGAGCTGTTTTTT
cdr3_aa: CASSELAGDTGELFF
j_call: TRBJ2-2
v_call: TRBV6-4
clone_size: once
d_call: TRBD2

cdr3_nt: TGTGCCAGTAGCCAGAACAGGCCTGGCTACACCTTC
cdr3_aa: CASSQNRPGYTF
j_call: TRBJ1-2
v_call: TRBV19
clone_size: NA
d_call: NA

cdr3_nt: TGTGCCAGTAGTAAAACTAGCGGGGTTCTTGTGGAGACCCAGTACTTC
cdr3_aa: CASSKTSGVLVETQYF
j_call: TRBJ2-5
v_call: TRBV19
clone_size: NA
d_call: TRBD2

cdr3_nt: TGTGCCAGCAGCTTAATTCCCCTCAGAACCTCCTACGAGCAGTACTTC
cdr3_aa: CASSLIPLRTSYEQYF
j_call: TRBJ2-7
v_call: TRBV11-2
clone_size: NA
d_call: NA

cdr3_nt: TGTGCCAGCAGTTTATCCCTCCAGGGGGGTCAGCCCCAGCATTTT
cdr3_aa: CASSLSLQGGQPQHF
j_call: TRBJ1-5
v_call: TRBV27
clone_size: NA
d_call: TRBD1